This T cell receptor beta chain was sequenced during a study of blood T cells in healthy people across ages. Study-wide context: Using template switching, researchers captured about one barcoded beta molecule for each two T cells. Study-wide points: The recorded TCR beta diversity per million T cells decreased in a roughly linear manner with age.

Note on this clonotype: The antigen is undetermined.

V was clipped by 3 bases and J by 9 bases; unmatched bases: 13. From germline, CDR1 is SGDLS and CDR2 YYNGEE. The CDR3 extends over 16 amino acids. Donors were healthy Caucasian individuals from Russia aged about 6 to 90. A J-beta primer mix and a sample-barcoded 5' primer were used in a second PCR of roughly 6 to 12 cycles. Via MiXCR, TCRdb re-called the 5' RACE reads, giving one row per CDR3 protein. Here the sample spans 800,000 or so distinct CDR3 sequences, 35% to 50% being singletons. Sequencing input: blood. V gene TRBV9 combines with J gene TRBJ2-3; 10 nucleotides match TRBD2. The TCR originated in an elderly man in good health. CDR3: CASSEAGTSAADTQYF. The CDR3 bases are TGTGCCAGCAGCGAGGCAGGGACTAGCGCGGCGGACACGCAGTATTTT.